These 14 T cell receptor beta chains came from one sample sequenced in a study of spatial heterogeneity in lung cancer. TCRdb re-analysed the 5' RACE reads in MiXCR, keeping a single row per CDR3 protein. The table lists about 17,000 distinct CDR3 sequences, roughly a fifth of them singletons. Documented time point: sample taken at primary tumor resection. Unsorted samples of tumor, nontumor lung or frozen PBMC had their whole RNA sequenced. The starting material was PBMCs, obtained at surgery. The receptors originated from a male donor with early-stage non-small cell lung cancer.

This clonotype ranks as medium-sized (0.01 to 0.1%). The chain uses TRBV28 and TRBJ2-2; 9 bases match TRBD1. The V and J ends lost 5 bases and 6 bases, in that order; junction bases with no gene match: 13. The CDR3 sequence is 17 residues long. Germline CDR1 is MDHEN and CDR2 is SYDVKM. The CDR3: CASSEESDRGYSGELFF. CDR3 in DNA: TGTGCCAGCAGTGAGGAATCGGACAGGGGATACTCCGGGGAGCTGTTTTTT.

This clonotype is labeled medium-sized (0.01 to 0.1%). This rearrangement joins TRBV6-5 to TRBJ1-1; maybe TRBD1 (6 bases). The CDR3 covers 12 residues. The V gene's germline CDR1 is MNHEY and CDR2 SVGAGI. V lost 6 bases, J lost 8 bases, and 13 bases lay in between. The CDR3 sequence: CASSRSDREAFF. The CDR3 region has the DNA TGTGCCAGCAGCCGGTCGGACAGAGAAGCTTTCTTT.

This clonotype was counted at least ten times. The chain links TRBV5-5 to TRBJ2-7; TRBD1 aligns across 10 bases. Losses at the gene ends were 4 bases for V and 7 bases for J; bases not matched to a gene: 2. The CDR3 sequence is 12 residues long. CDR1 and CDR2 (germline): SGHKS, YYEKEE (reference sequence). DNA of the CDR3: TGTGCCAGCAGCCGGACAGGGGGGGAGCAGTACTTC. Amino acid sequence: CASSRTGGEQYF.

The gene calls are TRBV12-5 and TRBJ1-2; D gene uncertain. CDR3 length: 11 amino acids. V shed 6 bases and J shed 1 base, with 3 bases lying between them. Germline CDR1 and CDR2: LGHNT and FRNRAP. This CDR3 is CASGNNYGYTF. In DNA form, the CDR3 reads TGTGCTAGTGGCAATAACTATGGCTACACCTTC.

The genes are TRBV6-1 and TRBJ1-1; perhaps TRBD1 as D (6 bases). Trimming stripped 4 bases from V and 0 bases from J, with 15 bases between. This CDR3 spans 16 amino acids. The germline CDR1 and CDR2 sequences are MNHNS and SASEGT. CDR3 in amino acids: CASSVGAQGLNTEAFF. CDR3 nucleotide sequence: TGTGCCAGCAGTGTGGGGGCACAGGGACTGAACACTGAAGCTTTCTTT.

This clonotype was recorded at least ten times. The V and J genes are TRBV5-1 and TRBJ2-2; possible D gene TRBD1, 5 bases. Trimming removed 2 bases at V and 6 bases at J, with 14 bases between. The CDR3 contains 15 residues. Germline values: CDR1 SGHRS, CDR2 YFSETQ. DNA of the CDR3: TGCGCCAGCAGCTTTCAGGGTAATGAAGCCGGGGAGCTGTTTTTT. Encoded protein: CASSFQGNEAGELFF.

At least ten counts were recorded for this clonotype. V is TRBV11-1 and J is TRBJ2-1; no clear D. V was cut by 5 bases and J by 6 bases, with 8 bases left in between. This CDR3 is 12 amino acids long. Germline CDR1 is SGHAT and CDR2 is FQDESV (reference sequence). The CDR3 nucleotides are TGTGCCAGCAGCGCCGACGGCAATGAGCAGTTCTTC. Its protein is CASSADGNEQFF.

This clonotype was seen ten or more times. The V gene is TRBV3-1, the J gene TRBJ1-1; possible D gene TRBD1, 5 bases. This CDR3 comprises 16 residues. The germline gives CDR1 LGHDT, CDR2 YNNKEL (reference sequence). Trimming took 1 base from V and 4 from J, leaving 16 bases between them. The CDR3 nucleotides are TGTGCCAGCAGCCAAGGGAGGACATTGGAGGCCACTGAAGCTTTCTTT. Its protein product is CASSQGRTLEATEAFF.

This clonotype was found many times. The chain recombines TRBV12-3 or TRBV12-4 with TRBJ1-1; unclear D gene. This CDR3 has 14 amino acids. Deletions cut 4 bases from V and 6 bases from J, with 15 bases between. This CDR3 reads CASSYQTLSAEAFF. The CDR3 bases are TGTGCCAGCAGTTACCAGACCCTAAGCGCTGAAGCTTTCTTT.

This clonotype ranks as medium-sized. The J gene is TRBJ2-7, the V gene TRBV29-1, with unresolved D. The V end lost 4 bases, the J end lost 5 bases, and 12 bases lay between the germline ends. There are 12 residues in the CDR3. Per germline, CDR1 SQVTM and CDR2 ANQGSEA. The chain's CDR3 is CSVVVQSDEQYF. The CDR3 coding sequence is TGCAGCGTTGTCGTACAGTCTGACGAGCAGTACTTC.

The CDR3 loop is CASSLMRGNPGEQYF. For the CDR3, the DNA is TGCGCCAGCAGCTTGATGCGGGGCAACCCCGGGGAGCAGTACTTC. The V and J genes are TRBV5-1 and TRBJ2-7; D is possibly TRBD2 (6 bases). The CDR3 spans 15 residues. Trimming took 1 base from V and 7 from J, leaving 18 bases between them. Germline V lookup: CDR1 SGHRS, CDR2 YFSETQ.

This clonotype was recorded a few times. The chain links TRBV7-9 to TRBJ2-7; D perhaps matches TRBD1 (6 bases). V shed 3 bases and J shed 0 bases, with 12 bases lying between them. The germline V gene encodes CDR1 SEHNR and CDR2 FQNEAQ (reference sequence). The CDR3 consists of 15 residues. This CDR3 reads CASSFLDSASYEQYF. DNA for the CDR3: TGTGCCAGCAGCTTTCTGGACAGTGCCTCCTACGAGCAGTACTTC. Full variable domain (missing parts from reference TRBV7-9 and TRBJ2-7): DTGVSQNPRHKITKRGQNVTFRCDPISEHNRLYWYRQTLGQGPEFLTYFQNEAQLEKSRLLSDRFSAERPKGSFSTLEIQRTEQGDSAMYLCASSFLDSASYEQYFGPGTRLTVT.

This clonotype came up a few times. J is TRBJ1-1 and V is TRBV10-2; the match to TRBD1 covers 7 bases. The germline V gene encodes CDR1 WSHSY and CDR2 SAAADI. V dropped 5 bases and J dropped 3; count of bases not matched to a gene: 3. This CDR3 comprises 13 residues. The CDR3, as DNA: TGCGCCAGCAGTAGACAGGGCGACACTGAAGCTTTCTTT. Translation: CASSRQGDTEAFF.

A few counts support this clonotype. The V and J genes are TRBV6-1 and TRBJ2-5; D possibly corresponds to TRBD2 (6 bases). The CDR3 is made up of 13 amino acids. The V end was cut by 4 bases, the J end by 2 bases, with 8 bases between. Per germline, CDR1 MNHNS and CDR2 SASEGT. The DNA for the CDR3 is TGTGCCAGCAGTGGGGGACTTCAAGAGACCCAGTACTTC. This translates into CASSGGLQETQYF.